Presented here are 25 T cell receptor beta chains from one specimen sequenced in a study of OX40 agonist ivuxolimab in advanced cancers. TCRdb's table, derived via immunoSEQ multiplex PCR, lists solely in-frame clones and lacks some. The sample carries some 68,000 clones, around 86% recorded once. The sample here was CD4+ or CD8+ T cells sorted from blood, taken in a trial of the OX40 agonist ivuxolimab. These receptors were taken from an adult with an advanced solid tumor such as melanoma, head and neck, liver or kidney cancer.

The chain uses TRBV28 and TRBJ2-6; possible D gene TRBD2, 5 bases. CDR3 length: 15 residues. V was pared by 3 bases and J by 4 bases, with 10 bases between. The V gene's germline CDR1 is MDHEN and CDR2 SYDVKM. CDR3 residues: CASSFGGLGANVLTF. The CDR3, as DNA: TGTGCCAGCAGTTTCGGCGGGCTCGGGGCCAACGTCCTGACTTTC.

The rearrangement links TRBV2 to TRBJ1-3; tentative D call: TRBD1 (5 bases). Trimming pared 2 bases from V and 4 bases from J, leaving 9 bases between. The germline V gene encodes CDR1 SNHLY and CDR2 FYNNEI. The CDR3 has 14 residues. The CDR3 region is CASSESGRGNTIYF. CDR3 in DNA: TGTGCCAGCAGTGAATCAGGGCGCGGAAACACCATATATTTT.

The V and J genes are TRBV27 and TRBJ2-5, with 7 positions matching TRBD1. V gave up 5 bases and J gave up 5 bases; unmatched junction bases: 8. The CDR3 runs to 14 residues. Germline V gene sequence: CDR1 MNHEY, CDR2 SMNVEV (reference sequence). CDR3 nucleotide sequence: TGTGCCAGCAGTATTTACAGGGGTGCGGAGACCCAGTACTTC. This gives the protein CASSIYRGAETQYF.

The V call is TRBV10-2, the J call TRBJ2-5, with TRBD1 identical over 9 bases. The CDR3 length is 17 residues. The germline V gene has CDR1 WSHSY and CDR2 SAAADI. Losses at the gene ends were 3 bases for V and 3 bases for J; bases not matched to a gene: 11. Here the CDR3 reads CASSEVGQGMREETQYF. CDR3 sequence (DNA): TGCGCCAGCAGTGAAGTTGGACAGGGGATGAGGGAAGAGACCCAGTACTTC.

The genes are TRBV11-2 and TRBJ2-1; D is unclear. CDR3 length: 12 residues. CDR1 and CDR2 from the germline V gene are SGHAT and FQNNGV. Trimming stripped 6 bases from V and 10 bases from J, with 13 bases between. CDR3 DNA sequence: TGTGCCAGCAGTTCTGCACACCTAGAGCAGTTCTTC. Its translation: CASSSAHLEQFF.

The chain employs TRBV6-5 and TRBJ2-3; D possibly corresponds to TRBD1 (6 bases). The germline gives CDR1 MNHEY, CDR2 SVGAGI. CDR3 size: 16 residues. Trimming removed 4 bases at V and 0 bases at J, with 14 bases between. The DNA of the CDR3 is TGTGCCAGCAGTTTTTCCGGACAGTCTAGCACAGATACGCAGTATTTT. Its protein product is CASSFSGQSSTDTQYF.

The chain has TRBV5-4 and TRBJ2-3, with D perhaps being TRBD1 or TRBD2 (5 bases each). This CDR3 has 16 residues. From germline, CDR1 is SGHNT and CDR2 YYREEE (reference sequence). V was shortened by 2 bases and J by 0 bases, with 13 bases between the two germline ends. In DNA, the CDR3 is TGTGCCAGCAGCTTACCGGGACCCATTAGCACAGATACGCAGTATTTT. Encoded protein: CASSLPGPISTDTQYF.

Here the CDR3 reads CAWSTRQGSTDTQYF. The CDR3 DNA is TGTGCCTGGAGTACCAGACAGGGAAGCACAGATACGCAGTATTTT. The chain carries TRBV30 and TRBJ2-3, with TRBD1 matching 7 bases. The germline V gene encodes CDR1 GTSNPN and CDR2 SVGIG (reference sequence). The CDR3 spans 15 residues. Trimming cost V 2 bases and J 0 bases; bases outside gene matches: 5. The full variable domain, rest sourced from reference TRBV30 and TRBJ2-3, is SQTIHQWPATLVQPVGSPLSLECTVEGTSNPNLYWYRQAAGRGLQLLFYSVGIGQISSEVPQNLSASRPQDRQFILSSKKLLLSDSGFYLCAWSTRQGSTDTQYFGPGTRLTVL.

This chain uses TRBV7-2 with TRBJ2-3, with 9 bases fitting TRBD2. Germline values: CDR1 SGHTA, CDR2 FQGNSA. The CDR3 length is 15 residues. Trimming cost V 5 bases and J 2 bases; bases outside gene matches: 5. The CDR3 DNA reads as TGTGCCAGCAGCCTTAGCGGGGGACCCACAGATACGCAGTATTTT. Amino acids: CASSLSGGPTDTQYF. Variable domain in full (rest from reference TRBV7-2 and TRBJ2-3): GAGVSQSPSNKVTEKGKDVELRCDPISGHTALYWYRQSLGQGLEFLIYFQGNSAPDKSGLPSDRFSAERTGGSVSTLTIQRTQQEDSAVYLCASSLSGGPTDTQYFGPGTRLTVL.

The V and J genes are TRBV29-1 and TRBJ2-7; D is possibly TRBD1 (6 bases). The length of the CDR3 is 11 residues. Germline loops: CDR1 SQVTM, CDR2 ANQGSEA. Trimming pared 6 bases from V and 5 bases from J, leaving 11 bases between. CDR3 in DNA: TGCAGCGTCGGACAGCTCAACGAGCAGTACTTC. This codes for CSVGQLNEQYF.

This clone was detected once. The gene calls are TRBV5-4 and TRBJ2-7, with a possible D match to TRBD1 (6 bases). V lost 2 bases and J 0 bases, leaving 9 bases between the germline ends. From germline, CDR1 is SGHNT and CDR2 YYREEE (reference sequence). The CDR3 runs to 14 residues. DNA of the CDR3: TGTGCCAGCAGCTTCGACAGGTCCTCCTACGAGCAGTACTTC. It encodes CASSFDRSSYEQYF.

V usage is TRBV6-6 and J usage is TRBJ2-7; TRBD1 agrees at 9 bases. Trimming cost V 2 bases and J 5 bases; bases outside gene matches: 7. This CDR3 comprises 15 residues. The germline gives CDR1 MNHNY, CDR2 SVGAGI (reference sequence). CDR3 sequence reads: CASSYPAGQGHEQYF. The CDR3 DNA reads as TGTGCCAGCAGTTACCCCGCGGGACAGGGCCACGAGCAGTACTTC.

The chain uses TRBV11-2 and TRBJ2-7; 8 nucleotides align to TRBD2. Germline V gene lookup returns CDR1 SGHAT and CDR2 FQNNGV. The CDR3 totals 13 residues. After removal of 4 bases from V and 5 bases from J, the junction contained 4 bases not matched to a gene. CDR3 nucleotide sequence: TGTGCCAGCAGCTACAGCGGGAGCCACGAGCAGTACTTC. Translated: CASSYSGSHEQYF.

This clone has a handful of counts. The rearrangement joins TRBV21-1 to TRBJ2-1; TRBD2 is the table's D call, not checked against the DNA. TRBV21-1 is marked as a pseudogene. This CDR3 is 14 amino acids long. In DNA, the CDR3 is TGTGCCAGCAGGACTTGGGGAGGGACCAATGAGCAGTTCTTC. Amino acids: CASRTWGGTNEQFF.

The J gene is TRBJ1-4, the V gene TRBV28; D is perhaps TRBD1 (5 bases). This CDR3 comprises 15 residues. The V and J ends lost 6 bases and 0 bases respectively, with 11 bases between them. Germline V lookup: CDR1 MDHEN, CDR2 SYDVKM. Here the CDR3 DNA reads TGTGCCAGCAGGCGGGACCCAACAACTAATGAAAAACTGTTTTTT. Its translation: CASRRDPTTNEKLFF. The full variable domain, with the rest looked up from reference TRBV28 and TRBJ1-4, is DVKVTQSSRYLVKRTGEKVFLECVQDMDHENMFWYRQDPGLGLRLIYFSYDVKMKEKGDIPEGYSVSREKKERFSLILESASTNQTSMYLCASRRDPTTNEKLFFGSGTQLSVL.

The chain has TRBV30 and TRBJ2-2; D is possibly TRBD2 (6 bases). The CDR3 sequence is 16 residues long. From germline, CDR1 is GTSNPN and CDR2 SVGIG (reference sequence). V lost 5 bases, J lost 1 base, and 17 bases lay in between. The CDR3 protein is CAWGDGAGWNTGELFF. Here the CDR3 DNA reads TGTGCCTGGGGGGACGGCGCGGGATGGAACACCGGGGAGCTGTTTTTT.

This clone came up a few times. An end of the junction differs from the germline gene, which may be a read error. The chain employs TRBV7-3 and TRBJ1-2; maybe TRBD1 (5 bases). CDR3 size: 11 residues. The germline V gene encodes CDR1 SGHTA and CDR2 FQGTGA. CDR3 coding DNA: TGTGCCAGCAGCCCGCAGGGCCCACTACCCTTC. Its translation is CASSPQGPLPF.

J is TRBJ2-1 and V is TRBV5-1; 15 bases fit TRBD2. This CDR3 region has 16 residues. Trimming at V came to 4 bases and at J to 6 bases, leaving 5 bases not matched to a gene. The germline V gene encodes CDR1 SGHRS and CDR2 YFSETQ. This chain's CDR3 is CASSPRTSGGANEQFF. The CDR3 DNA sequence: TGCGCCAGCAGCCCCCGGACTAGCGGGGGGGCCAATGAGCAGTTCTTC.

The V gene is TRBV28, the J gene TRBJ1-5; D call uncertain. Trimming shortened V by 5 bases and J by 9 bases, and 11 bases separated the two germline ends. Germline V gene lookup returns CDR1 MDHEN and CDR2 SYDVKM. This CDR3 spans 12 amino acids. The CDR3 DNA follows: TGTGCCAGCAGTCCTCCCCGGGGGCCCCAGCATTTT. Protein sequence: CASSPPRGPQHF.

V usage is TRBV23-1 and J usage is TRBJ2-5, with D tentatively TRBD2 (6 bases). Being an ORF, TRBV23-1 has a function that is uncertain. Trimming pared 0 bases from V and 6 bases from J, leaving 23 bases between. The CDR3 has 18 amino acids. The CDR3 is CASSQSPPTREMVKTQYF. The CDR3 nucleotides are TGCGCCAGCAGTCAATCCCCCCCGACTCGGGAGATGGTCAAGACCCAGTACTTC.

The V call is TRBV27, the J call TRBJ1-5; D is undetermined. This CDR3 is 14 amino acids long. V was cut by 2 bases and J by 2 bases, with 7 bases left in between. Germline CDR1 is MNHEY and CDR2 is SMNVEV (reference sequence). The CDR3 sequence: CASSLGGGNQPQHF. The CDR3 DNA follows: TGTGCCAGCAGTTTAGGTGGAGGCAATCAGCCCCAGCATTTT.

The chain employs TRBV19 and TRBJ2-7; the D gene is possibly TRBD1 (6 bases). Trimming removed 8 bases from V and 1 base from J, with 18 bases in between. The CDR3 spans 15 residues. Germline CDR1 reads LNHDA; CDR2 reads SQIVND (reference sequence). The CDR3 loop is CASSSGAGASYEQYF. In DNA, the CDR3 is TGTGCCAGTTCCTCAGGGGCAGGGGCGTCCTACGAGCAGTACTTC.

The J gene is TRBJ1-4, the V gene TRBV25-1; possibly TRBD1 for D (6 bases). V was clipped by 6 bases and J by 5 bases, with 10 bases between them. The CDR3 covers 13 residues. Looked up from germline, CDR1 is MGHDK and CDR2 is SYGVNS. This CDR3 is CASRGALNEKLFF. CDR3 in DNA: TGTGCCAGCAGGGGGGCCCTCAATGAAAAACTGTTTTTT.

V and J are TRBV7-2 and TRBJ2-5; D is unclear. The germline gives CDR1 SGHTA, CDR2 FQGNSA. The CDR3 has 14 residues. V was trimmed by 1 base and J by 1 base, leaving 7 bases between them. The CDR3 reads CASSLEPSQETQYF. DNA for the CDR3: TGTGCCAGCAGCTTAGAACCGAGCCAAGAGACCCAGTACTTC.

The gene calls are TRBV28 and TRBJ1-2; unclear D gene. The CDR3 loop spans 14 amino acids. Deletions cut 6 bases from V and 3 bases from J, with 14 bases between. Germline V gene lookup returns CDR1 MDHEN and CDR2 SYDVKM. In DNA form, the CDR3 reads TGTGCCAGCAGCCCCCCTACAGCATACTATGGCTACACCTTC. Protein sequence: CASSPPTAYYGYTF.